This TCR beta chain was found in a study of shared clonotypes between healthy human individuals. Over several immunoSEQ plates, each subset's genomic DNA was distributed in even portions. The protocol was immunoSEQ multiplex PCR, while the TCRdb copy is restricted to in-frame clones and leaves out a portion. The data show roughly 810,000 clones, with around 96% seen just once and over 0.2% held by the top ten. CD8 cells classed as naive were CD45RO-negative and positively selected for CCR7, excluding terminally differentiated effector memory CD45RA+ cells. Germline assignment: CDR1 SGDLS and CDR2 YYNGEE. The CDR3 has 14 residues. The V end lost 4 bases, the J end lost 4 bases, and 14 bases lay between the germline ends.

V gene TRBV9 combines with J gene TRBJ2-5; perhaps TRBD1 as D (5 bases). Sequenced: naive CD8+ T cells sorted from blood. This receptor was obtained from a man in his thirties or forties in good health. CDR3 protein: CASSRYSGAETQYF. The CDR3 coding sequence is TGTGCCAGCAGCCGCTATAGTGGGGCAGAGACCCAGTACTTC.